This TCR beta chain came from a study of T cells in Graves' hyperthyroidism and ophthalmopathy. Broader study findings: Ophthalmopathy was model-predicted a median roughly 6.5 months pre-onset.

It was RNA transcripts that yielded the amplified TCR beta CDR3 regions. Researchers ran a first-round RT-PCR on the TCR CDR3 using the HTBI primer set. From the multiplex PCR reads, TCRdb called clonotypes with MiXCR, one entry per CDR3 protein. The data contain hundreds of thousands of distinct CDR3 sequences, roughly 20% of them singletons. It was at first hyperthyroidism diagnosis, before any ophthalmopathy symptoms, that the blood sample was taken. With regard to this clonotype: As yet, its antigen is unknown.

This CDR3 comprises 20 residues. Germline loops: CDR1 SGHTA, CDR2 FQGTGA. Germline trimming cut 4 bases from V and 7 bases from J; bases unmatched to any gene: 20. Material: blood. The rearrangement links TRBV7-3 to TRBJ2-1, with 12 bases aligning to TRBD2. This clonotype originated in a woman between 45 and 65 years old with Graves' hyperthyroidism that later progressed to Graves' ophthalmopathy. The CDR3 coding sequence is TGTGCCAGCAGCTCCCAATCTGTTTTGGAACTAGCGGGGGGCGGGAATGAGCAGTTCTTC. Translated, it gives CASSSQSVLELAGGGNEQFF. The full variable domain, completed using reference TRBV7-3 and TRBJ2-1, is GAGVSQTPSNKVTEKGKYVELRCDPISGHTALYWYRQSLGQGPEFLIYFQGTGAADDSGLPNDRFFAVRPEGSVSTLKIQRTERGDSAVYLCASSSQSVLELAGGGNEQFFGPGTRLTVL.